The 27 T cell receptor beta chains given below trace back to one sample, sequenced in a study of Ad26.COV2.S vaccination and SARS-CoV-2 variants. Treatment meaning: 15 to 20 received Ad26.COV2.S at low or high dose, single or two shots; about 5 received placebo; per-sample allocation not given. Specimens were obtained on day 63 following the first vaccine or placebo injection. The assay was immunoSEQ multiplex PCR, and TCRdb's table has in-frame clones only and misses some. The sample holds about 420,000 clones, 88% seen once. Source: peripheral blood, taken in a trial of Ad26.COV2.S vaccine versus placebo. The receptors come from a person aged 18 to 65 who received the Ad26.COV2.S COVID-19 vaccine or a placebo.

The chain carries TRBV7-3 and TRBJ1-1, with D possibly being TRBD1 (6 bases). CDR3 length: 15 residues. Germline V gene sequence: CDR1 SGHTA, CDR2 FQGTGA. Trimming stripped 5 bases from V and 0 bases from J, with 13 bases between. The CDR3 is CASSPSGTLNTEAFF. In nucleotides, the CDR3 is TGTGCCAGCAGCCCATCCGGGACACTGAACACTGAAGCTTTCTTT.

The chain is built from TRBV27 and TRBJ1-2; possibly TRBD1 for D (5 bases). V lost 5 bases and J lost 7, with 11 bases in between. CDR3 length: 12 residues. Germline lookup yields CDR1 MNHEY and CDR2 SMNVEV (reference sequence). CDR3 amino acids: CASSKGEGGYTF. The CDR3 DNA reads as TGTGCCAGCAGTAAAGGGGAAGGTGGCTACACCTTC.

V gene TRBV2 combines with J gene TRBJ1-2; 11 bases match TRBD1. CDR1 SNHLY and CDR2 FYNNEI come from the germline V gene. V lost 4 bases, J lost 6 bases, and 7 bases stayed unmatched. The CDR3 is 15 amino acids. CDR3 nucleotides: TGTGCCAGCAGTGGTGGGACAGGGGGAACAAATGGCTACACCTTC. It specifies CASSGGTGGTNGYTF.

The rearrangement joins TRBV6-6 to TRBJ2-1; tentatively, D is TRBD1 (6 bases). Germline loops: CDR1 MNHNY, CDR2 SVGAGI (reference sequence). The CDR3 spans 13 residues. V was clipped by 4 bases and J by 7 bases, with 11 bases between them. The CDR3 protein is CASSSSRGNEQFF. The DNA of the CDR3 is TGTGCCAGCAGTTCATCCAGGGGTAATGAGCAGTTCTTC.

The chain employs TRBV18 and TRBJ2-3, with 8 bases aligning to TRBD1. The CDR3 has 15 amino acids. Germline CDR1 KGHSH, CDR2 LQKENI. J gave up 5 bases and V 6 bases, and 10 bases lay outside the gene matches. CDR3 nucleotide sequence: TGTGCCAGCTCGCAGGGACAGGCCACGGGAGATACGCAGTATTTT. Translation gives CASSQGQATGDTQYF.

The count of this clone is one. J is TRBJ2-1 and V is TRBV12-3 or TRBV12-4; tentatively, D is TRBD1 (6 bases). V was trimmed by 3 bases and J by 7 bases, leaving 10 bases between them. The CDR3 is 13 amino acids. Written as DNA, the CDR3 is TGTGCCAGCAGTTTCACAGGGACGAATGAGCAGTTCTTC. Amino acids: CASSFTGTNEQFF.

Note on this clone: Other DNA sequences in this specimen translate into the identical CDR3. CDR3 loop: CASSELAGGPDTQYF. The CDR3 nucleotides are TGTGCCAGCAGTGAACTAGCGGGGGGGCCAGATACGCAGTATTTT. The rearrangement links TRBV6-1 to TRBJ2-3; 12 bases are a match to TRBD2. Per germline, CDR1 MNHNS and CDR2 SASEGT. The CDR3 totals 15 residues. V was pared by 2 bases and J by 4 bases, with 1 base of the junction left unmatched.

V gene TRBV7-9 combines with J gene TRBJ1-1; D is ambiguous. This CDR3 spans 13 amino acids. Per the germline V gene, CDR1 is SEHNR and CDR2 is FQNEAQ (reference sequence). With 5 bases removed from V and 1 base from J, the gap between germline ends came to 8 bases. The CDR3 region is CASSPLENTEAFF. The CDR3 DNA follows: TGTGCCAGCAGCCCCCTTGAGAACACTGAAGCTTTCTTT.

The chain is built from TRBV3-1 (or the pseudogene TRBV3-2) and TRBJ2-3; D gene unclear. The CDR3 has 11 residues. Germline values: CDR1 LGHDT, CDR2 YNNKEL (reference sequence). Trimming stripped 6 bases from V and 2 bases from J, with 3 bases between. In DNA form, the CDR3 reads TGTGCCAGCAGGATCACAGATACGCAGTATTTT. It yields the protein CASRITDTQYF.

This chain joins TRBV3-1 (or the pseudogene TRBV3-2) and TRBJ2-3; 10 nucleotides match TRBD2. The germline V gene has CDR1 LGHDT and CDR2 YNNKEL (reference sequence). This CDR3 has 17 amino acids. The ends lost 1 base at V and 2 bases at J; junction bases unmatched: 6. CDR3 DNA: TGTGCCAGCAGCCAAGGTACGACTAGCGGGCCCACAGATACGCAGTATTTT. It specifies CASSQGTTSGPTDTQYF.

The chain recombines TRBV7-2 with TRBJ1-5, with D unclear. This CDR3 is built from 15 residues. Trimming took 5 bases from V and 1 from J, leaving 12 bases between them. Germline lookup yields CDR1 SGHTA and CDR2 FQGNSA. The CDR3 loop reads CASSLRATSNQPQHF. The CDR3 DNA sequence: TGTGCCAGCAGCCTCCGGGCCACCAGCAATCAGCCCCAGCATTTT.

J is TRBJ2-7 and V is TRBV7-2; D remains ambiguous. This CDR3 spans 13 amino acids. Germline V gene sequence: CDR1 SGHTA, CDR2 FQGNSA. V dropped 4 bases and J dropped 3 bases, with 10 bases sitting between them. The CDR3 region has the DNA TGTGCCAGCAGCTCATCCGGGTACTACGAGCAGTACTTC. Translated: CASSSSGYYEQYF. Full variable domain (rest looked up from reference TRBV7-2 and TRBJ2-7): GAGVSQSPSNKVTEKGKDVELRCDPISGHTALYWYRQSLGQGLEFLIYFQGNSAPDKSGLPSDRFSAERTGGSVSTLTIQRTQQEDSAVYLCASSSSGYYEQYFGPGTRLTVT.

The chain carries TRBV7-3 and TRBJ2-1; D not resolved. The CDR3 extends over 13 amino acids. The germline gives CDR1 SGHTA, CDR2 FQGTGA. Between the trimmed V and J ends, which lost 6 bases and 0 bases, there was a span of 6 bases. The CDR3 loop is CASSPLSYNEQFF. The DNA of the CDR3 is TGTGCCAGCAGTCCTCTCTCCTACAATGAGCAGTTCTTC.

This clone came up once. V usage is TRBV6-5 and J usage is TRBJ2-1; TRBD2 might be the D (6 bases). The CDR3 is 14 residues long. Germline V CDR1 and CDR2: MNHEY, SVGAGI. Trimming took 2 bases from V and 4 from J, leaving 9 bases between them. The CDR3 loop reads CASSYHGGYNEQFF. CDR3 sequence (DNA): TGTGCCAGCAGTTACCACGGGGGATACAATGAGCAGTTCTTC.

The table lists this clone with a few counts. The chain is built from TRBV6-2 or TRBV6-3 and TRBJ2-1; 12 bases match TRBD1. Germline V CDR1 and CDR2: MNHEY, SVGEGT. V gave up 5 bases and J gave up 6 bases; unmatched junction bases: 5. The CDR3 extends over 15 amino acids. The DNA for the CDR3 is TGTGCCAGCAGTCGGGGACAGGGGGCCTTCAATGAGCAGTTCTTC. Translating it yields CASSRGQGAFNEQFF.

This chain connects TRBV9 to TRBJ2-1; D call uncertain. Deletions cut 1 base from V and 5 bases from J, with 10 bases between. The germline V gene encodes CDR1 SGDLS and CDR2 YYNGEE. This CDR3 has 14 amino acids. CDR3 loop: CASSVRSANNEQFF. The CDR3 nucleotides read TGTGCCAGCAGCGTACGTTCGGCTAACAATGAGCAGTTCTTC.

This clone occurred once. This may stem from a read error, because a much larger clone lies one nucleotide away. V gene TRBV27 combines with J gene TRBJ1-1, with D possibly matching TRBD1 (5 bases). Germline V gene lookup returns CDR1 MNHEY and CDR2 SMNVEV (reference sequence). V shed 6 bases and J shed 0 bases, with 11 bases lying between them. The CDR3 is 14 residues long. CDR3: CASSAGTVNTEAFF. The CDR3 nucleotides read TGTGCCAGCAGCGCCGGGACCGTGAACACTGAAGCTTTCTTT.

The genes are TRBV2 and TRBJ1-1; the match to TRBD1 covers 7 bases. V trimming: 6 bases; J trimming: 0 bases; junction bases outside the gene matches: 4. The CDR3 is 14 residues long. The germline CDR1 and CDR2 sequences are SNHLY and FYNNEI. CDR3 region: CASSRDRMNTEAFF. CDR3 nucleotide sequence: TGTGCCAGCAGCCGGGACAGAATGAACACTGAAGCTTTCTTT.

The chain carries TRBV2 and TRBJ1-1, with D maybe TRBD1 (6 bases). The germline CDR1 and CDR2 sequences are SNHLY and FYNNEI. This CDR3 is built from 14 residues. Deletions cut 9 bases from V and 5 bases from J, with 19 bases between. The CDR3: CARPDGGPRTEAFF. The DNA of the CDR3 is TGTGCCAGGCCGGACGGGGGGCCGAGGACTGAAGCTTTCTTT.

V and J are TRBV3-1 (or the pseudogene TRBV3-2) and TRBJ2-7; the D is unclear. CDR3 size: 14 residues. Trimming took 4 bases from V and 3 from J, leaving 13 bases between them. Germline loops: CDR1 LGHDT, CDR2 YNNKEL (reference sequence). CDR3: CASSPKSPGYEQYF. The CDR3 DNA reads as TGTGCCAGCAGCCCTAAGTCCCCGGGCTACGAGCAGTACTTC.

The chain links TRBV5-4 to TRBJ2-7, with D unclear. This CDR3 comprises 13 residues. Germline assignment: CDR1 SGHNT and CDR2 YYREEE (reference sequence). With 4 bases removed from V and 4 bases from J, the gap between germline ends came to 12 bases. CDR3 protein: CASSPYKGYEQYF. CDR3 coding DNA: TGTGCCAGCAGCCCCTACAAGGGATACGAGCAGTACTTC.

The rearrangement uses TRBV15 and TRBJ2-1; 9 bases align to TRBD2. The ends lost 2 bases at V and 5 bases at J; junction bases unmatched: 4. CDR1 is LNHNV, CDR2 YYDKDF, per germline (reference sequence). There are 15 residues in the CDR3. Written as DNA, the CDR3 is TGTGCCACCAGCAGACCCAGCGGGGGGAACAATGAGCAGTTCTTC. This sequence encodes CATSRPSGGNNEQFF.

The chain combines TRBV4-2 with TRBJ2-3, with 10 bases identical to TRBD2. The V and J ends lost 4 bases and 4 bases, in that order; junction bases with no gene match: 11. Germline V gene lookup returns CDR1 LGHNA and CDR2 YNFKEQ. The CDR3 length is 17 residues. CDR3 DNA sequence: TGTGCCAGCAGCCTAAGGGGCAGCGGGGGGGCCTCAGATACGCAGTATTTT. It is translated as CASSLRGSGGASDTQYF.

The rearrangement joins TRBV9 to TRBJ2-2; 8 bases are shared with TRBD1. CDR1 is SGDLS, CDR2 YYNGEE, per germline. After removal of 4 bases from V and 6 bases from J, the junction contained 14 bases not matched to a gene. This CDR3 has 17 residues. As DNA, the CDR3 is TGTGCCAGCAGCCCCACCCCCGGACAGGGATTAGCCGGGGAGCTGTTTTTT. Protein sequence: CASSPTPGQGLAGELFF.

The chain uses TRBV28 and TRBJ2-2; D gene uncertain. The V end lost 1 base, the J end lost 7 bases, and 7 bases lay between the germline ends. CDR3 size: 13 residues. CDR1 and CDR2 (germline): MDHEN, SYDVKM. Here the CDR3 DNA reads TGTGCCAGCAGTTTATCGAAGGTCGGGGAGCTGTTTTTT. Residues: CASSLSKVGELFF.

The V and J genes are TRBV10-3 and TRBJ1-2; the D gene is possibly TRBD1 (5 bases). The V gene's germline CDR1 is ENHRY and CDR2 SYGVKD. CDR3 length: 13 residues. Trimming removed 7 bases at V and 1 base at J, with 10 bases between. The CDR3 DNA is TGTGCCATCACCCCAGACAGTAACTATGGCTACACCTTC. Translated: CAITPDSNYGYTF.

The chain joins TRBV3-1 (or the pseudogene TRBV3-2) to TRBJ1-1, with 7 positions matching TRBD1. This CDR3 is built from 14 residues. The germline V gene has CDR1 LGHDT and CDR2 YNNKEL (reference sequence). V was pared by 4 bases and J by 3 bases, with 5 bases of the junction left unmatched. This CDR3 is CASSPQGGDTEAFF. CDR3 sequence (DNA): TGTGCCAGCAGCCCCCAGGGGGGGGACACTGAAGCTTTCTTT.